These T cell receptor beta chains were read from a single sample in a study of Ad26.COV2.S vaccination and SARS-CoV-2 variants. Measured with immunoSEQ multiplex PCR; TCRdb has only the in-frame clones, and not every one. The table lists 300,000 to 400,000 clones, roughly 87% of them singletons. The source material was peripheral blood, sampled in a trial of Ad26.COV2.S vaccine versus placebo. These receptors all stem from a person between 18 and 65 years old who received the Ad26.COV2.S COVID-19 vaccine or a placebo. CDR3s include the opening cysteine and the closing phenylalanine or tryptophan. Each record gives: CDR3 protein, CDR3 DNA, clone size, D gene, J gene, V gene. The D gene is left open where the match is weak. Size is stated for part of the rows, as once, few or many counts, or as a class when the clone is expanded.

cdr3_aa: CASSWPQQETQYF; cdr3_nt: TGCGCCAGCAGCTGGCCCCAACAAGAGACCCAGTACTTC; clone_size: -; d_call: -; j_call: TRBJ2-5; v_call: TRBV5-1
cdr3_aa: CASSPDRAYEQYF; cdr3_nt: TGTGCCAGTAGTCCGGACAGGGCCTACGAGCAGTACTTC; clone_size: -; d_call: TRBD1; j_call: TRBJ2-7; v_call: TRBV19
cdr3_aa: CASSPGGNTEAFF; cdr3_nt: TGTGCCAGCTCACCGGGGGGAAACACTGAAGCTTTCTTT; clone_size: -; d_call: -; j_call: TRBJ1-1; v_call: TRBV3-1/TRBV3-2
cdr3_aa: CASSQDRSYEQYF; cdr3_nt: TGTGCCAGCAGCCAGGACCGCTCCTACGAGCAGTACTTC; clone_size: -; d_call: -; j_call: TRBJ2-7; v_call: TRBV5-8
cdr3_aa: CASSEGTSGGYNEQFF; cdr3_nt: TGCGCCAGCAGCGAGGGGACTAGCGGGGGGTACAATGAGCAGTTCTTC; clone_size: -; d_call: TRBD2; j_call: TRBJ2-1; v_call: TRBV5-1
cdr3_aa: CASSIGVNEQFF; cdr3_nt: TGTGCCAGTAGTATAGGAGTCAATGAGCAGTTCTTC; clone_size: -; d_call: -; j_call: TRBJ2-1; v_call: TRBV19
cdr3_aa: CASSQERGWGTEAFF; cdr3_nt: TGTGCCAGCAGCCAAGAAAGGGGTTGGGGCACTGAAGCTTTCTTT; clone_size: -; d_call: -; j_call: TRBJ1-1; v_call: TRBV4-2
cdr3_aa: CSAGQGGYAGELFF; cdr3_nt: TGCAGCGCTGGACAGGGGGGGTACGCCGGGGAGCTGTTTTTT; clone_size: -; d_call: TRBD1; j_call: TRBJ2-2; v_call: TRBV29-1
cdr3_aa: CASSLRGMNTEAFF; cdr3_nt: TGTGCCAGCAGCTTGAGGGGGATGAACACTGAAGCTTTCTTT; clone_size: -; d_call: -; j_call: TRBJ1-1; v_call: TRBV5-8
cdr3_aa: CASSQMTGGTEAFF; cdr3_nt: TGCGCCAGCAGCCAAATGACAGGGGGGACTGAAGCTTTCTTT; clone_size: -; d_call: TRBD1; j_call: TRBJ1-1; v_call: TRBV4-3
cdr3_aa: CASKDQMNTEAFF; cdr3_nt: TGTGCCAGCAAGGACCAAATGAACACTGAAGCTTTCTTT; clone_size: -; d_call: -; j_call: TRBJ1-1; v_call: TRBV6-5
cdr3_aa: CAWGLGSYEQYF; cdr3_nt: TGTGCCTGGGGGCTGGGTAGCTACGAGCAGTACTTC; clone_size: -; d_call: -; j_call: TRBJ2-7; v_call: TRBV30
cdr3_aa: CASSEDLLGGVQFF; cdr3_nt: TGTGCCAGCAGTGAAGATCTTCTCGGGGGCGTGCAGTTCTTC; clone_size: -; d_call: -; j_call: TRBJ2-1; v_call: TRBV6-1
cdr3_aa: CASSQGLLAGHEQYF; cdr3_nt: TGTGCCAGCAGCCAAGGTCTACTAGCGGGGCACGAGCAGTACTTC; clone_size: -; d_call: TRBD2; j_call: TRBJ2-7; v_call: TRBV4-2
cdr3_aa: CASSLPSGEQFF; cdr3_nt: TGTGCCAGCAGCCTCCCCTCGGGAGAGCAGTTCTTC; clone_size: -; d_call: -; j_call: TRBJ2-1; v_call: TRBV6-6
cdr3_aa: CASSPPREGTEAFF; cdr3_nt: TGTGCCAGCTCACCCCCCAGGGAGGGCACTGAAGCTTTCTTT; clone_size: once; d_call: -; j_call: TRBJ1-1; v_call: TRBV18
cdr3_aa: CASSRGQVQEAFF; cdr3_nt: TGCGCCAGCAGCCGAGGACAGGTACAGGAAGCTTTCTTT; clone_size: -; d_call: TRBD1; j_call: TRBJ1-1; v_call: TRBV4-1
cdr3_aa: CASSFSVGESNTGELFF; cdr3_nt: TGCGCCAGCAGCTTCAGCGTGGGGGAATCGAACACCGGGGAGCTGTTTTTT; clone_size: -; d_call: -; j_call: TRBJ2-2; v_call: TRBV4-1
cdr3_aa: CASSPRPGGMNTEAFF; cdr3_nt: TGTGCCAGCTCACCGCGACCAGGGGGGATGAACACTGAAGCTTTCTTT; clone_size: -; d_call: TRBD1; j_call: TRBJ1-1; v_call: TRBV18
cdr3_aa: CASSPFRTGNYGYTF; cdr3_nt: TGTGCCAGTAGCCCCTTCAGGACGGGAAACTATGGCTACACCTTC; clone_size: -; d_call: -; j_call: TRBJ1-2; v_call: TRBV19
cdr3_aa: CASSMGQHYEQYF; cdr3_nt: TGTGCCAGTAGTATGGGACAGCACTACGAGCAGTACTTC; clone_size: once; d_call: TRBD1; j_call: TRBJ2-7; v_call: TRBV19
cdr3_aa: CASSQGLQGISGNTIYF; cdr3_nt: TGTGCCAGCAGCCAAGGGCTACAGGGCATCTCTGGAAACACCATATATTTT; clone_size: -; d_call: -; j_call: TRBJ1-3; v_call: TRBV3-1/TRBV3-2
cdr3_aa: CASKGLAGDRWQFF; cdr3_nt: TGTGCCAGCAAGGGACTAGCGGGGGACCGTTGGCAGTTCTTC; clone_size: -; d_call: TRBD2; j_call: TRBJ2-1; v_call: TRBV5-4
cdr3_aa: CASSPGQGGILGYTF; cdr3_nt: TGTGCCAGCAGCCCGGGGCAGGGGGGAATCTTGGGCTACACCTTC; clone_size: few; d_call: TRBD1; j_call: TRBJ1-2; v_call: TRBV5-4
cdr3_aa: CASSAHSTSGLAELFF; cdr3_nt: TGTGCCAGCAGTGCACACTCGACTAGCGGATTGGCGGAGCTGTTTTTT; clone_size: -; d_call: TRBD2; j_call: TRBJ2-2; v_call: TRBV6-1
cdr3_aa: CASSMQTGGFTEAFF; cdr3_nt: TGTGCCAGCAGTATGCAGACAGGGGGTTTCACTGAAGCTTTCTTT; clone_size: -; d_call: TRBD1; j_call: TRBJ1-1; v_call: TRBV6-5
cdr3_aa: CAWSVQGAYEQYF; cdr3_nt: TGTGCCTGGAGTGTACAGGGGGCCTACGAGCAGTACTTC; clone_size: once; d_call: TRBD1; j_call: TRBJ2-7; v_call: TRBV30
cdr3_aa: CASSIDQRDPYNEQFF; cdr3_nt: TGTGCCAGTAGTATAGATCAAAGGGACCCATACAATGAGCAGTTCTTC; clone_size: -; d_call: -; j_call: TRBJ2-1; v_call: TRBV19
cdr3_aa: CASSLGTLGTQYF; cdr3_nt: TGTGCCAGCAGCTTAGGCACTCTTGGGACCCAGTACTTC; clone_size: -; d_call: -; j_call: TRBJ2-5; v_call: TRBV11-3
cdr3_aa: CASSEGQMGTGELFF; cdr3_nt: TGTGCCAGCAGTGAAGGGCAGATGGGAACCGGGGAGCTGTTTTTT; clone_size: -; d_call: -; j_call: TRBJ2-2; v_call: TRBV2
cdr3_aa: CAISERASGGADTQYF; cdr3_nt: TGTGCCATCAGTGAGAGGGCTAGCGGGGGCGCAGATACGCAGTATTTT; clone_size: -; d_call: TRBD2; j_call: TRBJ2-3; v_call: TRBV10-3
cdr3_aa: CASSLSRGDNEQFF; cdr3_nt: TGCGCCAGCAGCTTGTCCAGGGGGGACAATGAGCAGTTCTTC; clone_size: -; d_call: -; j_call: TRBJ2-1; v_call: TRBV5-1
cdr3_aa: CASSFSRGEQYF; cdr3_nt: TGTGCCAGCAGCTTTAGCCGGGGCGAGCAGTACTTC; clone_size: once; d_call: -; j_call: TRBJ2-7; v_call: TRBV5-6
cdr3_aa: CASSLGGSQPQHF; cdr3_nt: TGTGCCAGCAGCTTAGGGGGCAGTCAACCCCAGCATTTT; clone_size: once; d_call: -; j_call: TRBJ1-5; v_call: TRBV7-9
cdr3_aa: CAISESGQGGEKLFF; cdr3_nt: TGTGCCATCAGTGAGTCTGGACAGGGTGGTGAAAAACTGTTTTTT; clone_size: -; d_call: TRBD1; j_call: TRBJ1-4; v_call: TRBV10-3
cdr3_aa: CASSQVHYGYTF; cdr3_nt: TGTGCCAGCAGCCAGGTTCACTATGGCTACACCTTC; clone_size: -; d_call: -; j_call: TRBJ1-2; v_call: TRBV3-1/TRBV3-2
cdr3_aa: CASSAYSNQPQHF; cdr3_nt: TGTGCCAGCAGTGCCTATAGCAATCAGCCCCAGCATTTT; clone_size: few; d_call: -; j_call: TRBJ1-5; v_call: TRBV6-2/TRBV6-3
cdr3_aa: CASSALAGQYEQYF; cdr3_nt: TGTGCCAGCAGCGCCCTAGCGGGACAATACGAGCAGTACTTC; clone_size: -; d_call: TRBD2; j_call: TRBJ2-7; v_call: TRBV7-6
cdr3_aa: CASSDRTGLFGSPLHF; cdr3_nt: TGTGCCAGCAGTGATCGGACAGGGTTATTTGGTTCACCCCTCCACTTT; clone_size: -; d_call: TRBD1; j_call: TRBJ1-6; v_call: TRBV6-1
cdr3_aa: CASSPVANQETQYF; cdr3_nt: TGTGCCAGCTCACCTGTTGCAAATCAAGAGACCCAGTACTTC; clone_size: -; d_call: -; j_call: TRBJ2-5; v_call: TRBV18
cdr3_aa: CASSQEWDAIYF; cdr3_nt: TGCGCCAGCAGCCAAGAATGGGACGCCATATATTTT; clone_size: -; d_call: -; j_call: TRBJ1-3; v_call: TRBV4-1
cdr3_aa: CASSLSTAGNTYNEQFF; cdr3_nt: TGTGCCAGCAGTTTATCCACGGCAGGGAATACCTACAATGAGCAGTTCTTC; clone_size: -; d_call: -; j_call: TRBJ2-1; v_call: TRBV27
cdr3_aa: CASWVGRGADTQYF; cdr3_nt: TGTGCCAGCTGGGTGGGGCGGGGAGCAGATACGCAGTATTTT; clone_size: -; d_call: -; j_call: TRBJ2-3; v_call: TRBV2
cdr3_aa: CASSTQQGNEQFF; cdr3_nt: TGTGCCAGCAGCACCCAACAGGGAAATGAGCAGTTCTTC; clone_size: -; d_call: -; j_call: TRBJ2-1; v_call: TRBV12-3/TRBV12-4
cdr3_aa: CARGQLGTDTQYF; cdr3_nt: TGTGCCAGGGGACAGCTCGGCACAGATACGCAGTATTTT; clone_size: -; d_call: TRBD1; j_call: TRBJ2-3; v_call: TRBV30
cdr3_aa: CASSSWDSYEQYF; cdr3_nt: TGTGCCAGCAGCTCATGGGACTCCTACGAGCAGTACTTC; clone_size: once; d_call: -; j_call: TRBJ2-7; v_call: TRBV7-9
cdr3_aa: CASSPSLGRINTIYF; cdr3_nt: TGTGCCAGCAGCCCATCCTTAGGACGGATCAACACCATATATTTT; clone_size: -; d_call: -; j_call: TRBJ1-3; v_call: TRBV7-8